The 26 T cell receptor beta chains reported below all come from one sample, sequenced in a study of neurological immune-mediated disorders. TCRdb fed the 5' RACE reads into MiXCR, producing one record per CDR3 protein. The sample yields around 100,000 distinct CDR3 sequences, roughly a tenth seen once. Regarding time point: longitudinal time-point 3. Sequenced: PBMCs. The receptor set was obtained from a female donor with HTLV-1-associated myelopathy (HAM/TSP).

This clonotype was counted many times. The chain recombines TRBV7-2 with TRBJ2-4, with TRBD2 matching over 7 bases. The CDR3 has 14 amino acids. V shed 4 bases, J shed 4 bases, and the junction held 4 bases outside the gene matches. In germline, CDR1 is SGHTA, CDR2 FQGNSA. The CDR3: CASSSGTIKNIQYF. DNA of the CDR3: TGTGCCAGCAGCTCCGGGACTATTAAAAACATTCAGTACTTC.

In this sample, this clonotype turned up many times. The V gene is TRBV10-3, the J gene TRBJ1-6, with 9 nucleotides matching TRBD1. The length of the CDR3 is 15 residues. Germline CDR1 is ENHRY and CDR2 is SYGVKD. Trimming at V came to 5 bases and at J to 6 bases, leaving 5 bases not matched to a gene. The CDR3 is CAISIQGAGNSPLHF. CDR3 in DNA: TGTGCCATCAGTATACAGGGGGCGGGTAATTCACCCCTCCACTTT.

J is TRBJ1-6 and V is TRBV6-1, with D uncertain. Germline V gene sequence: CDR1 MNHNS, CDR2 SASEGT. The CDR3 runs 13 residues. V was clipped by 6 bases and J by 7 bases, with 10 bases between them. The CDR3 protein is CASRTTGNSPLHF. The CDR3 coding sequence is TGTGCCAGCAGGACTACGGGGAATTCACCCCTCCACTTT.

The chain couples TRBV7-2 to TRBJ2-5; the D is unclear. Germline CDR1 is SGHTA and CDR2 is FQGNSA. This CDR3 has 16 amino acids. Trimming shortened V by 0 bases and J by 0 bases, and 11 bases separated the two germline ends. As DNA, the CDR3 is TGTGCCAGCAGCTTAGCGCTGTTATGGAACCAAGAGACCCAGTACTTC. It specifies CASSLALLWNQETQYF.

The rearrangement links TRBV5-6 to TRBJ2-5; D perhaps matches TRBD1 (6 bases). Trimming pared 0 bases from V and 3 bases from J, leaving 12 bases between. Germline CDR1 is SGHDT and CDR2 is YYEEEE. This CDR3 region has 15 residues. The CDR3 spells CASSLVPTGEETQYF. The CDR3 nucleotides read TGTGCCAGCAGCTTGGTCCCGACAGGAGAAGAGACCCAGTACTTC.

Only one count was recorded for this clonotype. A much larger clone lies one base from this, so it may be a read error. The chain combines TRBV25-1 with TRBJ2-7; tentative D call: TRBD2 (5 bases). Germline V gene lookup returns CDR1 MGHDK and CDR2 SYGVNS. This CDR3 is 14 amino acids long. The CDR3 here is CACSGGSESAEQYF. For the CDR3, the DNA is TGTGCCTGCAGTGGAGGATCAGAAAGTGCCGAGCAGTACTTC.

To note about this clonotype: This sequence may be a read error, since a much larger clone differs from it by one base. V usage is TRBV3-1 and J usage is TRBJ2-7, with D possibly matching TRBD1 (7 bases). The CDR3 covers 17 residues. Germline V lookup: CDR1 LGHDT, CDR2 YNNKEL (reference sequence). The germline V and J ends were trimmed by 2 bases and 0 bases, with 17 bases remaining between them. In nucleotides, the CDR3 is TGTGCCAGCAGCCAATGGGGCGGGACAGTGAACTCCTACGAGCAGTACTTC. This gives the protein CASSQWGGTVNSYEQYF.

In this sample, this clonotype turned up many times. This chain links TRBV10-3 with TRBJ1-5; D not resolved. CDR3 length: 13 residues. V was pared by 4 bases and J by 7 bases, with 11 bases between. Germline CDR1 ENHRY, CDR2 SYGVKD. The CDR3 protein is CAISAGKDQPQHF. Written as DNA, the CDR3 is TGTGCCATCAGTGCTGGAAAGGACCAGCCCCAGCATTTT.

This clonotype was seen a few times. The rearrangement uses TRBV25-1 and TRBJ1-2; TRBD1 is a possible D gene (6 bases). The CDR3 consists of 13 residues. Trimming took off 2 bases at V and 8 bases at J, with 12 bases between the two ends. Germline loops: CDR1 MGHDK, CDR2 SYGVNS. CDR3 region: CASSEIRGHGYTF. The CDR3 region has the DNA TGTGCCAGCAGTGAAATCAGGGGACACGGCTACACCTTC.

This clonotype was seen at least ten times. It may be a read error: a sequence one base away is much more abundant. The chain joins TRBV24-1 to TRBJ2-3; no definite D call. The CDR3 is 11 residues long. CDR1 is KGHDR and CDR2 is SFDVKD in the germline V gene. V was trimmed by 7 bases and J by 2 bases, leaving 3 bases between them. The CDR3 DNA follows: TGTGCCACCAGCCTCACAGATACGCAGTATTTT. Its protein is CATSLTDTQYF.

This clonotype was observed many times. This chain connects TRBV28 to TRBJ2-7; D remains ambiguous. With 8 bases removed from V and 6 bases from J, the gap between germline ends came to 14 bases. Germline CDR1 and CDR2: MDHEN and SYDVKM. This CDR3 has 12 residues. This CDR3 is CASRALVSEQYF. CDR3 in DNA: TGTGCCAGCCGGGCTCTTGTGAGCGAGCAGTACTTC.

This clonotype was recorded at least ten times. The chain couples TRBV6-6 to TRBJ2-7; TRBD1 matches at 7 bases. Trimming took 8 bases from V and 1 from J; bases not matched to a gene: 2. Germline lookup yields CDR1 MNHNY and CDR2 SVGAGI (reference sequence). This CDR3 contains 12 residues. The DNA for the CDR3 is TGTGCCAGCCGGGACAGATCCTACGAGCAGTACTTC. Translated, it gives CASRDRSYEQYF.

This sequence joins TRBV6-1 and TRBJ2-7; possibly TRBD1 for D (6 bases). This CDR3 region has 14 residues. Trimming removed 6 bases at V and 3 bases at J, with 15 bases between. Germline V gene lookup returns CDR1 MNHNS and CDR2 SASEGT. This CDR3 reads CASSTGKADYEQYF. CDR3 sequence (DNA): TGTGCCAGCAGCACAGGGAAAGCGGACTACGAGCAGTACTTC.

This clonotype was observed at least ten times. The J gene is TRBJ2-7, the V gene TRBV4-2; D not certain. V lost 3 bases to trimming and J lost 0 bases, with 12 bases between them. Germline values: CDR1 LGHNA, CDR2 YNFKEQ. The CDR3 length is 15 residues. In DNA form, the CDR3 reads TGTGCCAGCAGCCAGGGCGGTACTACCTCCTACGAGCAGTACTTC. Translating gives CASSQGGTTSYEQYF.

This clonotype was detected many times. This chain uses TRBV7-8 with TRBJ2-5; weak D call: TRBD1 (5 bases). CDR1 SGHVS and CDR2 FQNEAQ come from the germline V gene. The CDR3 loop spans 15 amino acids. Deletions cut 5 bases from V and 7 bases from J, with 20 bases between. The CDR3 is CASSTLDHDQGTQYF. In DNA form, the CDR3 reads TGTGCCAGCAGCACCCTGGACCACGACCAGGGGACCCAGTACTTC. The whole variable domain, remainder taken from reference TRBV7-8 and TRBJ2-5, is GAGVSQSPRYKVAKRGQDVALRCDPISGHVSLFWYQQALGQGPEFLTYFQNEAQLDKSGLPSDRFFAERPEGSVSTLKIQRTQQEDSAVYLCASSTLDHDQGTQYFGPGTRLLVL.

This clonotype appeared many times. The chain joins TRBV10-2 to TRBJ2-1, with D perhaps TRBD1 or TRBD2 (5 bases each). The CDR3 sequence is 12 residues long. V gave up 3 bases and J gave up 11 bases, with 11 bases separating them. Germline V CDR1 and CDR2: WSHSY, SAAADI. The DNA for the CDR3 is TGCGCCAGCAGTGAAGGGGACGGGAAGCAGTTCTTC. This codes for CASSEGDGKQFF.

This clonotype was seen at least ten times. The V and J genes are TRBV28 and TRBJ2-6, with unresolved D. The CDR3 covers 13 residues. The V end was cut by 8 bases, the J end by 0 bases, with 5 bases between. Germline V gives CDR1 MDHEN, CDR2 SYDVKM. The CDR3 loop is CASADSGANVLTF. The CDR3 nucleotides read TGTGCCAGCGCGGACTCTGGGGCCAACGTCCTGACTTTC.

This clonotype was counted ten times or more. This CDR3 reads CAISDRVWYGYTF. The CDR3 DNA reads as TGTGCCATCAGTGACAGGGTTTGGTATGGCTACACCTTC. The chain recombines TRBV10-3 with TRBJ1-2; perhaps TRBD1 as D (5 bases). This CDR3 comprises 13 residues. The germline V and J ends were trimmed by 3 bases and 5 bases, with 10 bases remaining between them. The germline V gene encodes CDR1 ENHRY and CDR2 SYGVKD.

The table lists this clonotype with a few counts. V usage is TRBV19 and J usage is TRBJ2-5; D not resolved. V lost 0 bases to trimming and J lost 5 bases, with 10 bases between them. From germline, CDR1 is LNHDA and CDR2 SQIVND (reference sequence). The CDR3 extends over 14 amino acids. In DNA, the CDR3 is TGTGCCAGTAGTATAGACCAAATAACGGAGACCCAGTACTTC. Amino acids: CASSIDQITETQYF.

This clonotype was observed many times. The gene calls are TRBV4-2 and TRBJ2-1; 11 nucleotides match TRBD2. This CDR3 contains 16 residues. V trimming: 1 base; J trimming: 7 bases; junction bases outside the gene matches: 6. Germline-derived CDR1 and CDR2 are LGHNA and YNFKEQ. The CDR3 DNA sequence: TGTGCCAGCAGCCAAGGTAGCGGGGGGGCCTGGAATGAGCAGTTCTTC. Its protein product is CASSQGSGGAWNEQFF.

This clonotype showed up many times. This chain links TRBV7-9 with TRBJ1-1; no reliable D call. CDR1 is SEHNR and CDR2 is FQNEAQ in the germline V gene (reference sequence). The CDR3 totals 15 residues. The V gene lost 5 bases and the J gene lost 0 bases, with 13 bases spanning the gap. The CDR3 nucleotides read TGTGCCAGCAGCGGATTCAGGAACATGAACACTGAAGCTTTCTTT. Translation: CASSGFRNMNTEAFF.

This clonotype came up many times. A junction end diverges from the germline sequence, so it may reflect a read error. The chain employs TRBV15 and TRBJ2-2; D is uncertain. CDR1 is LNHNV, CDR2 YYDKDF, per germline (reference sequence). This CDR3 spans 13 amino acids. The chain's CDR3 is CATSTPNTGELFF. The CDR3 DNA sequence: TGTGCTACCAGCACCCCCAACACCGGGGAGCTGTTTTTT.

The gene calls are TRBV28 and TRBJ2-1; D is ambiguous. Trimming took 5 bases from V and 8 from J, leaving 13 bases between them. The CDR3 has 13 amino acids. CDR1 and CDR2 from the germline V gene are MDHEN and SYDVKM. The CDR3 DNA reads TGTGCCAGCAGTGATCGGTCCGGCTATGAGCAGTTCTTC. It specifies CASSDRSGYEQFF.

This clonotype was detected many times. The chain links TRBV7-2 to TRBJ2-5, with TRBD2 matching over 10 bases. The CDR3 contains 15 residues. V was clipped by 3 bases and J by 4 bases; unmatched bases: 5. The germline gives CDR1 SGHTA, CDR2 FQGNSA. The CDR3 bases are TGTGCCAGCAGCTTCCAGCGGGGGGGTGGAGAGACCCAGTACTTC. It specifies CASSFQRGGGETQYF.

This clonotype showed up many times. CDR3 coding DNA: TGCAGTGCTGGTCCGGGGTATAACACAGATACGCAGTATTTT. Protein: CSAGPGYNTDTQYF. V gene TRBV20-1 combines with J gene TRBJ2-3, with a tentative D call TRBD2 (5 bases). The CDR3 is made up of 14 amino acids. V was trimmed by 5 bases and J by 2 bases, leaving 14 bases between them. Germline V gene lookup returns CDR1 DFQATT and CDR2 SNEGSKA (reference sequence).

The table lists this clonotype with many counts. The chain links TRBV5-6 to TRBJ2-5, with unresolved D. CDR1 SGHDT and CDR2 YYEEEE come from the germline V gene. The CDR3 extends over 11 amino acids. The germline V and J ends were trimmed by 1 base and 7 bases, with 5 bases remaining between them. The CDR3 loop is CASSLSGTQYF. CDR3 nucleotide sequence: TGTGCCAGCAGCTTGAGTGGGACCCAGTACTTC.